The TCR beta chain under discussion was sequenced for a study of T cell responses to AZD1222 COVID-19 vaccine. Trimming shortened V by 5 bases and J by 5 bases, and 6 bases separated the two germline ends. The germline V gene has CDR1 MDHEN and CDR2 SYDVKM. This CDR3 spans 12 amino acids. Assay used: immunoSEQ multiplex PCR; TCRdb lists only in-frame clones, some missing. Of about 140,000 clones detected, 80% to 90% appear once; the ten largest clones hold about 2.7%. This TCR derives from an adult in good health. The material was peripheral blood, obtained on day 0 of AZD1222 vaccination. The V and J genes are TRBV28 and TRBJ2-2; no clear D gene. DNA for the CDR3: TGTGCCAGCAGTCTAATGACCGGGGAGCTGTTTTTT. Amino acids: CASSLMTGELFF.